This T cell receptor (beta chain) was identified during a study of shared clonotypes between healthy human individuals. Study-wide points: Richness estimates generally favored naive over memory subsets. With a handful of donors compared, approximately 5.5% of naive CD4 clonotypes were shared.

Of note for this clone: The antigen remains undetermined.

Samples underwent the assay at deep level. Libraries were prepared by immunoSEQ multiplex PCR; TCRdb keeps only in-frame clonotypes and omits some of them. The table has some 2,000,000 clones, approximately 96% seen once. Germline V CDR1 and CDR2: SGHTA, FQGNSA. The CDR3 loop spans 14 amino acids. Germline trimming cut 5 bases from V and 2 bases from J; bases unmatched to any gene: 5. What was sequenced was naive CD4+ T cells sorted from blood. Subset here: CD45RA+ positively selected. The TCR originated in a man between 18 and 35 years old in good health. This chain joins TRBV7-2 and TRBJ2-7, with TRBD1 matching over 8 bases. In nucleotides, the CDR3 is TGTGCCAGCAGCGGCGGGACAGGACCCTACGAGCAGTACTTC. Amino acids: CASSGGTGPYEQYF.